This TCR beta chain is from a study of T cell responses to AZD1222 COVID-19 vaccine. Generated by immunoSEQ multiplex PCR, the TCRdb table keeps only in-frame clones and is missing some. The table has about 59,000 clones, 89% seen once. The CDR3 is 17 residues long. CDR1 and CDR2 from the germline V gene are SGDLS and YYNGEE. Trimming removed 5 bases from V and 2 bases from J; junction bases left unmatched: 13. This TCR was recovered from an adult who received the AZD1222 COVID-19 vaccine. The chain has TRBV9 and TRBJ2-1, with 7 bases matching TRBD2. The sample consisted of peripheral blood, taken 28 days after the second AZD1222 dose. The CDR3 sequence is CASSLGSETSPYNEQFF. In DNA, the CDR3 is TGTGCCAGCAGTTTAGGGTCGGAGACTAGCCCCTACAATGAGCAGTTCTTC.